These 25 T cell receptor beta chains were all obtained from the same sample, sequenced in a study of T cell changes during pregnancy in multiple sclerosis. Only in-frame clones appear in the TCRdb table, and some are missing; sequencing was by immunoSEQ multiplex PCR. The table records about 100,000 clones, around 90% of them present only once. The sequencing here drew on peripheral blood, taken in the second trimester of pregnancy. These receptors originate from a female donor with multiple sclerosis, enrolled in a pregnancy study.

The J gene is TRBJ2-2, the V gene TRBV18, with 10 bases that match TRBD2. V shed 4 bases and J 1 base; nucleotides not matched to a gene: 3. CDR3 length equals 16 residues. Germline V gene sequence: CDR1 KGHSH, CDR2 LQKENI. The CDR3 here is CASSLASGRNTGELFF. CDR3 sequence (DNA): TGTGCCAGCTCACTAGCTAGCGGGAGGAACACCGGGGAGCTGTTTTTT.

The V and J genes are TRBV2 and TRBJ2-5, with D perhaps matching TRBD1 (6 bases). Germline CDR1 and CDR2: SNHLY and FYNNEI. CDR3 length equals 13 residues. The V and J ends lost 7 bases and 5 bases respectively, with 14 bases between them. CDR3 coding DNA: TGTGCCAGCACCCACAGGGAGCGGGAGACCCAGTACTTC. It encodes CASTHRERETQYF.

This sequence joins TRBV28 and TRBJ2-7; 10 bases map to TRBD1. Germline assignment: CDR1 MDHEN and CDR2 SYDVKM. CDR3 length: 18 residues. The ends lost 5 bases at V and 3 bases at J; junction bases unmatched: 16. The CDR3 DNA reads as TGTGCCAGCAGTGTCATCCGAGGAGGGGGACAGGGGAGCTACGAGCAGTACTTC. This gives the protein CASSVIRGGGQGSYEQYF.

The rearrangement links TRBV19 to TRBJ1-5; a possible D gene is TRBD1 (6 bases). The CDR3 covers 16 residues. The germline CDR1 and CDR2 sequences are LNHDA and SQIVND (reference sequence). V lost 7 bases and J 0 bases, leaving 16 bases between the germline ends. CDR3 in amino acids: CASTEQGVLSNQPQHF. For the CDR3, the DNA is TGTGCCAGTACTGAACAGGGAGTCCTTAGCAATCAGCCCCAGCATTTT.

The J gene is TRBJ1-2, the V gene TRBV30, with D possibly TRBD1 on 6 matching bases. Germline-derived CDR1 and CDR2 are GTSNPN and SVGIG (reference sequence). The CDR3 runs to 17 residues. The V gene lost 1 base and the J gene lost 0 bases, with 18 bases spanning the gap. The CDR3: CAWSGRGAGDSNYGYTF. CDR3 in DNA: TGTGCCTGGAGTGGGCGAGGGGCAGGGGATTCTAACTATGGCTACACCTTC.

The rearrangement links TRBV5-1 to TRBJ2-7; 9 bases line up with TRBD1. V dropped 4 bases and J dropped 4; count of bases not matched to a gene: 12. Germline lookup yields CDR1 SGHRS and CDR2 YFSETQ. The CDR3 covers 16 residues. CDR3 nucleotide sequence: TGCGCCAGCAGCAAAGAGCGGACAGGGGTAACTTACGAGCAGTACTTC. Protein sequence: CASSKERTGVTYEQYF.

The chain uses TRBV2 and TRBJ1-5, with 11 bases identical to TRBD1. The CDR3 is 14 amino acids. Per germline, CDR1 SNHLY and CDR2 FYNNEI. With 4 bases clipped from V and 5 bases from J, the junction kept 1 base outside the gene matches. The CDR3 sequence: CASSGDRGDQPQHF. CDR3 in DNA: TGTGCCAGCAGTGGGGACAGGGGGGATCAGCCCCAGCATTTT.

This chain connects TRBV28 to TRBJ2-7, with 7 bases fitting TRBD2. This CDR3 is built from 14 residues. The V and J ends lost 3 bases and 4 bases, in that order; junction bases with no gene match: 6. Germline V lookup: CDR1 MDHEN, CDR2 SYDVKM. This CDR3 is CASSFFGGRYEQYF. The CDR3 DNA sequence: TGTGCCAGCAGTTTTTTCGGCGGGAGATACGAGCAGTACTTC. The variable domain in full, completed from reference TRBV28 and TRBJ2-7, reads DVKVTQSSRYLVKRTGEKVFLECVQDMDHENMFWYRQDPGLGLRLIYFSYDVKMKEKGDIPEGYSVSREKKERFSLILESASTNQTSMYLCASSFFGGRYEQYFGPGTRLTVT.

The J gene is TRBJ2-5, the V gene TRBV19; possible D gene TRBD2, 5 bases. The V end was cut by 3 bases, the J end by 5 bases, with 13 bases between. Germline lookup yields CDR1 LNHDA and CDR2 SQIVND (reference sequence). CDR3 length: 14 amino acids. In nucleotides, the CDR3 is TGTGCCAGTAGTATTTACGGGCCGGGGGAGACCCAGTACTTC. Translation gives CASSIYGPGETQYF.

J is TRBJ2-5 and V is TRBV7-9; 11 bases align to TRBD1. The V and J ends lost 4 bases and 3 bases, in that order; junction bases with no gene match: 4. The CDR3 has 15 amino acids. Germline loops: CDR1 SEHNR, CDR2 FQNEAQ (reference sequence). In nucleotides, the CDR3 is TGTGCCAGCAGCTCCTGGACAGGGGGCGAAGAGACCCAGTACTTC. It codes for CASSSWTGGEETQYF.

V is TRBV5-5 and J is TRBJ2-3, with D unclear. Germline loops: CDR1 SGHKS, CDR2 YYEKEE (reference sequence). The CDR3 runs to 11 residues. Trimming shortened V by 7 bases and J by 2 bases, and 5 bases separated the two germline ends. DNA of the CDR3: TGTGCCAGCCACATCACAGATACGCAGTATTTT. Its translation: CASHITDTQYF.

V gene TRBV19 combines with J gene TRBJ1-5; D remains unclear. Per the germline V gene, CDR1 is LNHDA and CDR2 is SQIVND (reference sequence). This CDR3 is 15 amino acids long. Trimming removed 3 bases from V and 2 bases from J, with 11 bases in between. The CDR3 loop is CASSISREGNQPQHF. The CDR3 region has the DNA TGTGCCAGTAGTATCTCACGGGAGGGCAATCAGCCCCAGCATTTT.

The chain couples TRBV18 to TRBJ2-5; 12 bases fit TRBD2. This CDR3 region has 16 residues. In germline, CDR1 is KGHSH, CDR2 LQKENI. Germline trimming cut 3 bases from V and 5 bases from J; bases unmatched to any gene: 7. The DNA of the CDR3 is TGTGCCAGCTCACCTATAACTAGCGGGAGGCTGGAGACCCAGTACTTC. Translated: CASSPITSGRLETQYF.

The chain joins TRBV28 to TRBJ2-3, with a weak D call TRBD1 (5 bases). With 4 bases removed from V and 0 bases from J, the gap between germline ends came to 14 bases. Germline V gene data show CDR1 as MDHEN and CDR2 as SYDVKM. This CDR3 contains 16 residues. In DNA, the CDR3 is TGTGCCAGCAGTTCCCAATACCAGGGTAGCACAGATACGCAGTATTTT. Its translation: CASSSQYQGSTDTQYF.

This chain's CDR3 is CASSGENPDRGRVNTEAFF. The CDR3 DNA is TGCGCCAGCAGCGGTGAGAACCCGGACAGGGGGAGGGTTAACACTGAAGCTTTCTTT. The V call is TRBV5-1, the J call TRBJ1-1; 10 positions match TRBD1. CDR1 SGHRS and CDR2 YFSETQ come from the germline V gene. The CDR3 runs to 19 residues. Trimming at V came to 4 bases and at J to 2 bases, leaving 17 bases not matched to a gene.

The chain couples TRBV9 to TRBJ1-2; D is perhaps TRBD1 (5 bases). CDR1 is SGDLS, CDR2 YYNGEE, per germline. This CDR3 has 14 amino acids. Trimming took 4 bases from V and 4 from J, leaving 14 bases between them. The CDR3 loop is CASSPGGIGYGYTF. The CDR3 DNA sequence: TGTGCCAGCAGCCCGGGGGGTATTGGCTATGGCTACACCTTC. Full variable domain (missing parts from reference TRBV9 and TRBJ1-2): DSGVTQTPKHLITATGQRVTLRCSPRSGDLSVYWYQQSLDQGLQFLIQYYNGEERAKGNILERFSAQQFPDLHSELNLSSLELGDSALYFCASSPGGIGYGYTFGSGTRLTVV.

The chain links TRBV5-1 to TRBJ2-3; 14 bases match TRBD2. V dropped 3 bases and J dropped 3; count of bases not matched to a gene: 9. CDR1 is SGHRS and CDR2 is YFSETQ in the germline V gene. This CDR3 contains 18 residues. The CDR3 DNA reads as TGCGCCAGCAGCTCCCCGGGACTAGCGGGAGTATGGACAGATACGCAGTATTTT. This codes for CASSSPGLAGVWTDTQYF.

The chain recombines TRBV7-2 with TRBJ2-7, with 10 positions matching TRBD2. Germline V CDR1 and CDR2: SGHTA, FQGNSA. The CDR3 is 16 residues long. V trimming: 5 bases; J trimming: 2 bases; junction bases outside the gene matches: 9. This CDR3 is CASSMMQAGGPYEQYF. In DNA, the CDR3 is TGTGCCAGCAGCATGATGCAAGCGGGAGGGCCCTACGAGCAGTACTTC.

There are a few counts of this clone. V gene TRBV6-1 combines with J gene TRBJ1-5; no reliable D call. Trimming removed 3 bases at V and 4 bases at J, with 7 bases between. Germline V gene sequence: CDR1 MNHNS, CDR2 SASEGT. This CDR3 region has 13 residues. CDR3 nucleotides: TGTGCCAGCAGTGAGTCGGGGAATCAGCCCCAGCATTTT. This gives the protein CASSESGNQPQHF.

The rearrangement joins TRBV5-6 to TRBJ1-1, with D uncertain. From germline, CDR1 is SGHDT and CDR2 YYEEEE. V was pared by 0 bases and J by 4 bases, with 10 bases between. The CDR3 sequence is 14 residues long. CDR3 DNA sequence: TGTGCCAGCAGCTTGGCCGGGGTCCCCACTGAAGCTTTCTTT. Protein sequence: CASSLAGVPTEAFF.

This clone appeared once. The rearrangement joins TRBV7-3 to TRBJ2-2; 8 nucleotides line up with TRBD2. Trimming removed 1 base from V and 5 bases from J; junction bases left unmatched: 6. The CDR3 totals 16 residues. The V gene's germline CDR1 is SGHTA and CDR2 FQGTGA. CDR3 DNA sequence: TGTGCCAGCAGCTTAATCAGCGGGAGAGGGACCGGGGAGCTGTTTTTT. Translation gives CASSLISGRGTGELFF.

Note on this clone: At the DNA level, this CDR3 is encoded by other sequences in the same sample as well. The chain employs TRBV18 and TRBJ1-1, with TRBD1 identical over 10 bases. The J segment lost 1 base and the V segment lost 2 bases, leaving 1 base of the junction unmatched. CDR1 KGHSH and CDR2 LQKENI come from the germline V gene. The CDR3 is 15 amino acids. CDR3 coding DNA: TGTGCCAGCTCACCAAGGACAGGGGGGAACACTGAAGCTTTCTTT. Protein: CASSPRTGGNTEAFF.

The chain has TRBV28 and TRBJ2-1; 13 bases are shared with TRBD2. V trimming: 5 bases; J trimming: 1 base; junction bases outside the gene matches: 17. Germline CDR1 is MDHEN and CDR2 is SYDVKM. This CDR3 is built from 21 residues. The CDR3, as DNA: TGTGCCAGCAGTGCCTGGGGAGGCCCCGGGACTAGCGGGATGTCCTACAATGAGCAGTTCTTC. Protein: CASSAWGGPGTSGMSYNEQFF.

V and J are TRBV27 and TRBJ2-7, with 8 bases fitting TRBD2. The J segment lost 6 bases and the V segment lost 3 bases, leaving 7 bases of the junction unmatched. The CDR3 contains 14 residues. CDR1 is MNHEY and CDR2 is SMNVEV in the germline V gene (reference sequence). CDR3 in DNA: TGTGCCAGCAGTTTGCAGGCTAGCGGGTCCGAGCAGTACTTC. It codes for CASSLQASGSEQYF.

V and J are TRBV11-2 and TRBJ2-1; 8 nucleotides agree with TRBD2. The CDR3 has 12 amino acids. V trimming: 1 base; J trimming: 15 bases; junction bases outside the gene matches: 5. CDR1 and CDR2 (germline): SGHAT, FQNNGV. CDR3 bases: TGTGCCAGCAGCTTAGGGAAGCGGGGGCCGTTCTTC. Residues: CASSLGKRGPFF.